Each of the 5 T cell receptor beta chains below was sequenced from the same sample in a study of vaccination and CD4 T cells after COVID-19. Treatment reported: approximately nine-day PBMC culture with coronavirus spike peptide pools or control peptides (ViraFEST assay). These TCRs are of unknown antigen specificity. The study sequenced cultured CD4+ T cell DNA using the Oncomine TCR Beta short-read assay. Each CDR3 protein gets one entry after TCRdb re-called the PCR reads with MiXCR. This table holds around 19,000 distinct CDR3 sequences, nearly 50% found once. Specimen: CD4+ T cells from blood, cultured in vitro. Every receptor here comes from a human donor who had recovered from COVID-19.

The J gene is TRBJ1-4, the V gene TRBV20-1; D is ambiguous. The germline V gene has CDR1 DFQATT and CDR2 SNEGSKA (reference sequence). This CDR3 contains 12 residues. Between the trimmed V and J ends, which lost 5 bases and 8 bases, there was a span of 12 bases. As DNA, the CDR3 is TGCAGTGCTTTAACCGAAGGCGAAAAACTGTTTTTT. Translation: CSALTEGEKLFF.

This chain links TRBV7-2 with TRBJ2-2; D might be TRBD2 (5 bases). V was trimmed by 6 bases and J by 5 bases, leaving 13 bases between them. This CDR3 is 14 amino acids long. Germline V CDR1 and CDR2: SGHTA, FQGNSA. This CDR3 is CASRPGGGTGELFF. The CDR3 bases are TGTGCCAGCAGGCCAGGAGGCGGAACCGGGGAGCTGTTTTTT.

DNA for the CDR3: TGTGCCACCAGCAGGGACGCTCTCCCCTACGAGCAGTACTTC. This sequence encodes CATSRDALPYEQYF. The gene calls are TRBV15 and TRBJ2-7; D not certain. V gave up 3 bases and J gave up 2 bases, with 11 bases separating them. The CDR3 contains 14 residues. The germline V gene has CDR1 LNHNV and CDR2 YYDKDF (reference sequence).

This clonotype has only a few counts. This chain uses TRBV23-1 with TRBJ2-1, with 11 bases fitting TRBD1. TRBV23-1 is treated as an ORF (open reading frame) with a function not yet certain. The V segment lost 0 bases and the J segment 6 bases; nucleotides outside the gene matches: 7. This CDR3 has 17 amino acids. The CDR3 region is CASSQSSRTGGFNEQFF. In DNA form, the CDR3 reads TGCGCCAGCAGTCAATCGTCCAGGACAGGGGGCTTCAATGAGCAGTTCTTC.

A few counts support this clonotype. The V and J genes are TRBV7-2 and TRBJ2-7, with 11 bases fitting TRBD1. V was clipped by 6 bases and J by 2 bases; unmatched bases: 6. CDR3 length: 15 residues. The germline CDR1 and CDR2 sequences are SGHTA and FQGNSA. CDR3 DNA: TGTGCCAGCAGTCTGGGACAGGGGGTGCCCTACGAGCAGTACTTC. Translating gives CASSLGQGVPYEQYF.